Following are 20 T cell receptor beta chains from one sample sequenced in a study of blood T cell repertoires in COVID-19. Profiling relied on immunoSEQ multiplex PCR, and the TCRdb table lists in-frame clones only, not all of them. The sample includes over 250,000 clones, roughly 83% seen only once; the top ten take more than 1.1%. What was sequenced was peripheral blood. Source of these receptors: a human donor with COVID-19, enrolled during active disease. The donor label of this sample is uncertain.

The chain links TRBV29-1 to TRBJ1-5; TRBD1 agrees at 11 bases. The J segment lost 7 bases and the V segment lost 4 bases, leaving 6 bases of the junction unmatched. Germline loops: CDR1 SQVTM, CDR2 ANQGSEA. The CDR3 loop spans 14 amino acids. CDR3 loop: CSVAGTGGNQPQHF. The CDR3 region has the DNA TGCAGCGTTGCCGGGACAGGGGGAAACCAGCCCCAGCATTTT. Variable domain in full (rest from reference TRBV29-1 and TRBJ1-5): SAVISQKPSRDICQRGTSLTIQCQVDSQVTMMFWYRQQPGQSLTLIATANQGSEATYESGFVIDKFPISRPNLTFSTLTVSNMSPEDSSIYLCSVAGTGGNQPQHFGDGTRLSIL.

The rearrangement links TRBV30 to TRBJ1-3; perhaps TRBD1 as D (6 bases). CDR1 GTSNPN and CDR2 SVGIG come from the germline V gene (reference sequence). Trimming stripped 4 bases from V and 2 bases from J, with 24 bases between. The CDR3 totals 18 residues. The CDR3 protein is CAWISTSLLQGPGNTIYF. CDR3 DNA sequence: TGTGCCTGGATTAGTACTTCTCTGCTCCAGGGGCCTGGAAACACCATATATTTT.

This chain's CDR3 is CASSLETGGFETQYF. The CDR3 DNA sequence: TGCGCCAGCAGCTTGGAAACAGGGGGGTTTGAGACCCAGTACTTC. The rearrangement uses TRBV5-1 and TRBJ2-5; the match to TRBD1 covers 8 bases. V shed 0 bases and J 5 bases; nucleotides not matched to a gene: 6. Germline assignment: CDR1 SGHRS and CDR2 YFSETQ. The CDR3 sequence is 15 residues long.

The rearrangement links TRBV24-1 to TRBJ2-5; TRBD1 matches 10 bases. Germline CDR1 KGHDR, CDR2 SFDVKD. Losses at the gene ends were 5 bases for V and 4 bases for J; bases not matched to a gene: 6. The CDR3 loop spans 15 amino acids. The CDR3 sequence: CATSGDRGAVETQYF. Written as DNA, the CDR3 is TGTGCCACCAGTGGGGACAGGGGTGCTGTAGAGACCCAGTACTTC.

The chain uses TRBV27 and TRBJ1-1; the match to TRBD1 covers 9 bases. The CDR3 extends over 16 amino acids. Trimming at V came to 5 bases and at J to 0 bases, leaving 7 bases not matched to a gene. Looked up from germline, CDR1 is MNHEY and CDR2 is SMNVEV (reference sequence). CDR3 in amino acids: CASSGGTGSMNTEAFF. Here the CDR3 DNA reads TGTGCCAGCAGTGGGGGGACAGGGTCCATGAACACTGAAGCTTTCTTT.

J is TRBJ2-7 and V is TRBV7-6; D possibly corresponds to TRBD2 (6 bases). Trimming cost V 5 bases and J 2 bases, with 16 bases left between them. CDR1 and CDR2 from the germline V gene are SGHVS and FNYEAQ. The CDR3 consists of 15 residues. The CDR3 nucleotides read TGTGCCAGCAGCCCGACGCCGCGGGGTACCTACGAGCAGTACTTC. This gives the protein CASSPTPRGTYEQYF.

Of note for this clone: Additional DNA sequences in this sample encode the identical CDR3. The V gene is TRBV3-1 (or the pseudogene TRBV3-2), the J gene TRBJ1-2; D may be TRBD1 (6 bases). From germline, CDR1 is LGHDT and CDR2 YNNKEL (reference sequence). V lost 2 bases and J lost 4, with 11 bases in between. The CDR3 contains 14 residues. CDR3 DNA sequence: TGTGCCAGCAGCCAACGGGGGGCTGGCTATGGCTACACCTTC. Translated, it gives CASSQRGAGYGYTF.

The chain couples TRBV5-4 to TRBJ2-7, with 9 bases matching TRBD1. Germline V gene data show CDR1 as SGHNT and CDR2 as YYREEE (reference sequence). The CDR3 has 14 residues. The J segment lost 3 bases and the V segment lost 4 bases, leaving 5 bases of the junction unmatched. The CDR3 sequence: CASSRPGQGYEQYF. The CDR3 nucleotides are TGTGCCAGCAGCAGACCGGGACAGGGCTACGAGCAGTACTTC.

The chain combines TRBV18 with TRBJ1-2; 10 bases line up with TRBD1. J lost 5 bases, V lost 6 bases, and 6 bases had no gene match. Germline CDR1 reads KGHSH; CDR2 reads LQKENI. The CDR3 is made up of 14 amino acids. The CDR3 nucleotides are TGTGCCAGCTCGCAGCCGGGACAGGGGTATGGCTACACCTTC. It specifies CASSQPGQGYGYTF.

The chain combines TRBV7-2 with TRBJ1-2; possible D gene TRBD1, 5 bases. Trimming cost V 5 bases and J 8 bases, with 15 bases left between them. This CDR3 has 13 residues. Germline V gene data show CDR1 as SGHTA and CDR2 as FQGNSA. CDR3 amino acids: CASSTGGGGGYTF. CDR3 in DNA: TGTGCCAGCAGCACTGGGGGGGGAGGCGGCTACACCTTC.

DNA of the CDR3: TGTGCCAGCACCCCCCTCCAGGTCCAAAATTCACCCCTCCACTTT. Translating it yields CASTPLQVQNSPLHF. The J gene is TRBJ1-6, the V gene TRBV6-6; D unclear. Trimming took off 7 bases at V and 7 bases at J, with 17 bases between the two ends. The CDR3 covers 15 residues. The germline CDR1 and CDR2 sequences are MNHNY and SVGAGI (reference sequence).

V gene TRBV3-1 (or the pseudogene TRBV3-2) combines with J gene TRBJ2-3, with 9 bases identical to TRBD1. The CDR3 length is 15 residues. V trimming: 6 bases; J trimming: 4 bases; junction bases outside the gene matches: 8. Germline CDR1 reads LGHDT; CDR2 reads YNNKEL (reference sequence). Here the CDR3 reads CASSATGTGSDTQYF. The DNA of the CDR3 is TGTGCCAGCAGTGCAACCGGGACAGGGTCAGATACGCAGTATTTT.

The chain recombines TRBV5-4 with TRBJ2-3, with TRBD1 matching over 8 bases. This CDR3 contains 14 residues. In germline, CDR1 is SGHNT, CDR2 YYREEE (reference sequence). Germline trimming cut 2 bases from V and 6 bases from J; bases unmatched to any gene: 5. CDR3 region: CASSFQGASDTQYF. As DNA, the CDR3 is TGTGCCAGCAGCTTCCAGGGGGCCTCGGATACGCAGTATTTT. The full variable domain, completed using reference TRBV5-4 and TRBJ2-3, is ETGVTQSPTHLIKTRGQQVTLRCSSQSGHNTVSWYQQALGQGPQFIFQYYREEENGRGNFPPRFSGLQFPNYSSELNVNALELDDSALYLCASSFQGASDTQYFGPGTRLTVL.

This chain joins TRBV5-1 and TRBJ2-7, with a possible D match to TRBD2 (5 bases). Trimming stripped 0 bases from V and 7 bases from J, with 14 bases between. This CDR3 is built from 14 residues. Germline CDR1 and CDR2: SGHRS and YFSETQ. The CDR3 DNA sequence: TGCGCCAGCAGCTTGGAGAGCACCTCGGGGGAGCAGTACTTC. Its protein is CASSLESTSGEQYF.

The chain is built from TRBV18 and TRBJ1-6, with a tentative D call TRBD1 (5 bases). V was clipped by 1 base and J by 7 bases, with 11 bases between them. There are 15 residues in the CDR3. Germline assignment: CDR1 KGHSH and CDR2 LQKENI. CDR3 nucleotides: TGTGCCAGCTCACCACTCAGGGAATCAAATTCACCCCTCCACTTT. This encodes CASSPLRESNSPLHF.

This chain connects TRBV7-9 to TRBJ1-6; 7 bases agree with TRBD1. The CDR3 runs to 14 residues. The germline V gene encodes CDR1 SEHNR and CDR2 FQNEAQ (reference sequence). After removal of 5 bases from V and 6 bases from J, the junction contained 4 bases not matched to a gene. This CDR3 reads CASSIGTVNSPLHF. For the CDR3, the DNA is TGTGCCAGCAGCATCGGGACAGTTAATTCACCCCTCCACTTT.

The genes are TRBV5-1 and TRBJ2-3; 8 bases are shared with TRBD1. V lost 0 bases to trimming and J lost 6 bases; unmatched junction nucleotides: 9. The CDR3 has 16 residues. Per the germline V gene, CDR1 is SGHRS and CDR2 is YFSETQ. The CDR3 is CASSLDHRGDGDTQYF. In DNA, the CDR3 is TGCGCCAGCAGCTTGGATCACAGGGGGGATGGGGATACGCAGTATTTT.

The V gene is TRBV4-3, the J gene TRBJ2-7; TRBD1 agrees at 7 bases. Germline trimming cut 1 base from V and 3 bases from J; bases unmatched to any gene: 9. Germline V gene lookup returns CDR1 LGHNA and CDR2 YSLEER. CDR3 length: 16 residues. CDR3 nucleotides: TGCGCCAGCAGCCAAGGCCTGCTCGCAGGGGGCTACGAGCAGTACTTC. Translated: CASSQGLLAGGYEQYF.

To note about this clone: Other DNA sequences in this sample translate to the same CDR3. V usage is TRBV5-1 and J usage is TRBJ2-3, with 8 bases aligning to TRBD2. The CDR3 length is 16 residues. The trim removed 0 bases at V and 3 bases at J, leaving 6 bases unmatched. From germline, CDR1 is SGHRS and CDR2 YFSETQ. The CDR3 is CASSLGVAGRTDTQYF. Written as DNA, the CDR3 is TGCGCCAGCAGCTTGGGAGTAGCGGGACGAACAGATACGCAGTATTTT.

Only a few counts were recorded for this clone. The rearrangement joins TRBV20-1 to TRBJ1-1; D gene ambiguous. Trimming cost V 5 bases and J 1 base, with 5 bases left between them. CDR3 length: 11 residues. CDR1 and CDR2 from the germline V gene are DFQATT and SNEGSKA (reference sequence). The DNA of the CDR3 is TGCAGTGCTGTAAAGAACACTGAAGCTTTCTTT. Translated, it gives CSAVKNTEAFF.